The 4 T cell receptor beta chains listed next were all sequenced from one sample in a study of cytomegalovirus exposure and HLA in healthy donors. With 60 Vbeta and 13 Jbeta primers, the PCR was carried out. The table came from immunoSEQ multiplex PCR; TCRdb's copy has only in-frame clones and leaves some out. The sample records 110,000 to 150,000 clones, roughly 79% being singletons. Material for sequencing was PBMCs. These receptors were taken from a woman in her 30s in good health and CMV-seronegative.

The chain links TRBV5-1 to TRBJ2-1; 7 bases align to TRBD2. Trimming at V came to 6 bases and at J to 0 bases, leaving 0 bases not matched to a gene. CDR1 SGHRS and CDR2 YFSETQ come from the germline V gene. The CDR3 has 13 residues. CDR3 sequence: CASTGGSYNEQFF. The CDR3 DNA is TGCGCCAGCACGGGAGGCTCCTACAATGAGCAGTTCTTC.

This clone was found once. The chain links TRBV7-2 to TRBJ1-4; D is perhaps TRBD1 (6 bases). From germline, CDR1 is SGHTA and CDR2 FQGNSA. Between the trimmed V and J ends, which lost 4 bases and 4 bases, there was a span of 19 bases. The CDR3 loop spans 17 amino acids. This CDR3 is CASSSTGTGSFNEKLFF. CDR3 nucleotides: TGTGCCAGCAGCTCAACAGGGACCGGTTCATTTAATGAAAAACTGTTTTTT.

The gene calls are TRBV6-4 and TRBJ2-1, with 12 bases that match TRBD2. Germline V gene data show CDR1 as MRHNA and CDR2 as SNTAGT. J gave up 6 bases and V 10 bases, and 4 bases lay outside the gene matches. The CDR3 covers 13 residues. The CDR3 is CAKTSGGGNEQFF. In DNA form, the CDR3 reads TGTGCCAAGACTAGCGGGGGTGGCAATGAGCAGTTCTTC.

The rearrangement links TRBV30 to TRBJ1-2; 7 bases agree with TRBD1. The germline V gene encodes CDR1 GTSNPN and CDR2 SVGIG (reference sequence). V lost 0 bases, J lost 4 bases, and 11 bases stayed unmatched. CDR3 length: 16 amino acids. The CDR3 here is CAWSVRTGVSFYGYTF. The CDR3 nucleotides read TGTGCCTGGAGTGTACGAACAGGGGTGTCCTTCTATGGCTACACCTTC.